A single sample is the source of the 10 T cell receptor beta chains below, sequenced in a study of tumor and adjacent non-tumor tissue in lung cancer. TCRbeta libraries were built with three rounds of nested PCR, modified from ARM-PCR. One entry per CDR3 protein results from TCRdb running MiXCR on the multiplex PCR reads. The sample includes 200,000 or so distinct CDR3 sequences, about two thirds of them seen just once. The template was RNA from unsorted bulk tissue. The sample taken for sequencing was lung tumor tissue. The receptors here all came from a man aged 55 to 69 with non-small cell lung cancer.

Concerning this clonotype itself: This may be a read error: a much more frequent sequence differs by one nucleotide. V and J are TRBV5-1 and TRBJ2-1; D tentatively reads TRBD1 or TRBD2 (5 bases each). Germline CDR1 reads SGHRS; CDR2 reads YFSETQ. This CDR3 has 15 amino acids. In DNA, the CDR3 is TGCGCCAGCAGCCTCAGGGAGAGCTCCTACTATGAGCAGTTCTTC. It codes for CASSLRESSYYEQFF.

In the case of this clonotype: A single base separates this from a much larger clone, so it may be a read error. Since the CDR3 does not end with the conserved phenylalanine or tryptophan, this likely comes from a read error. The DNA for the CDR3 is TGTGCCAGCAGAAAGGGAGATCGTATCCAAGCTTTCCTT. This sequence encodes CASRKGDRIQAFL. The chain uses TRBV6-2 or TRBV6-3 and TRBJ1-1; unclear D gene. V lost 6 bases to trimming and J lost 9 bases, with 17 bases between them. The germline gives CDR1 MNHEY, CDR2 SVGEGT. The CDR3 spans 13 residues.

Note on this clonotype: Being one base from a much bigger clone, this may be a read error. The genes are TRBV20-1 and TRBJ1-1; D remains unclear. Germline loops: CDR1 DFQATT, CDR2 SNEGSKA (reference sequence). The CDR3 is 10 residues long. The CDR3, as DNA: TGCAGTGCTAAAATACAGTGCCTAGAATTT. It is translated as CSAKIQCLEF.

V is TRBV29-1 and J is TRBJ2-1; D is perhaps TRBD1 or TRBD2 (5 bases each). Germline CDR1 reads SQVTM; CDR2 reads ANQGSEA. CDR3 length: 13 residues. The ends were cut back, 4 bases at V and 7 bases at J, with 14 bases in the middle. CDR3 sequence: CSVAGAVDNEQFF. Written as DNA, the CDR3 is TGCAGCGTTGCCGGGGCAGTGGATAATGAGCAGTTCTTC.

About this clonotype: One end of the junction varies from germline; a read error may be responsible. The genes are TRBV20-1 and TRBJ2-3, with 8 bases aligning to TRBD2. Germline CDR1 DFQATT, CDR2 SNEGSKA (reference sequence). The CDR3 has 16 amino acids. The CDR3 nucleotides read TGCTGTGCGATAGGGACTAGTGGGGAAGACAGAGATACGCAGTATTTT. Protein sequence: CCAIGTSGEDRDTQYF.

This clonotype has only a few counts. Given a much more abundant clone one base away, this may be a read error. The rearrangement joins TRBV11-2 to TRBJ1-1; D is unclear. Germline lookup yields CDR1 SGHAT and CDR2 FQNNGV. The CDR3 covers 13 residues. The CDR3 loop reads CASSPNQNIEAFF. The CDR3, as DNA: TGTGCCAGCAGCCCAAACCAGAACATTGAAGCTTTCTTT.

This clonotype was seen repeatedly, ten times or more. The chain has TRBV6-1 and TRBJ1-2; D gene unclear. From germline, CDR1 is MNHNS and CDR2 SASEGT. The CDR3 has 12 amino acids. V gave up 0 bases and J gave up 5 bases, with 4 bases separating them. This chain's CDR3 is CASSEAGYGYTF. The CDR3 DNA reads TGTGCCAGCAGTGAAGCAGGTTATGGCTACACCTTC.

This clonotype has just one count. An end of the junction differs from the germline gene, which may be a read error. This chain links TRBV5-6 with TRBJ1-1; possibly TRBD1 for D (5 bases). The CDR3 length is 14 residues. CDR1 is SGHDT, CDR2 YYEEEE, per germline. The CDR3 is CVSSLARGDTEAFF. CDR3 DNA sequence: TGTGTCAGCAGCTTGGCCCGGGGGGATACTGAAGCTTTCTTT.

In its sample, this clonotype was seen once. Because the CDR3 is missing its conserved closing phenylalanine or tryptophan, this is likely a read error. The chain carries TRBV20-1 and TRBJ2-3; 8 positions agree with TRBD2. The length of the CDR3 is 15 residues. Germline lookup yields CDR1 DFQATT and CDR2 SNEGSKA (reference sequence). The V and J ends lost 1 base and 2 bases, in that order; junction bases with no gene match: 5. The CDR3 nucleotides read TGCAGTGCTAGAGCTATAGCGGGGAACACAGATACGCAGTATTCC. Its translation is CSARAIAGNTDTQYS.

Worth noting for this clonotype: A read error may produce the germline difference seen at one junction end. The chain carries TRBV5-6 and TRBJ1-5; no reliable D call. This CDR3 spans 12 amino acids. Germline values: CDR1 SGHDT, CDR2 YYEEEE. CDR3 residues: CVSSLWNQAQHF. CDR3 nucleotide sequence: TGTGTCAGCAGCTTGTGGAATCAGGCCCAGCATTTT.